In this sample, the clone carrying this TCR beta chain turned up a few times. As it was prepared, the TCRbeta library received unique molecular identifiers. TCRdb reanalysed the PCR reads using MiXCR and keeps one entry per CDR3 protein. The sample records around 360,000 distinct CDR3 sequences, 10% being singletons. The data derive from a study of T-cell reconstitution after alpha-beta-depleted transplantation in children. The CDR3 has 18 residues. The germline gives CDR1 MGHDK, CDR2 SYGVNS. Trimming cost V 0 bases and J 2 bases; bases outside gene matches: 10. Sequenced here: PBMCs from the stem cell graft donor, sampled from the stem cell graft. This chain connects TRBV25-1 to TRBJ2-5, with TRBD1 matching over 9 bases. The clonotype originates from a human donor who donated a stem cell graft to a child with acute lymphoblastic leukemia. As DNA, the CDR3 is TGTGCCAGCAGTGAATATCGGGGACAGGGACGGAAGCAAGAGACCCAGTACTTC. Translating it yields CASSEYRGQGRKQETQYF.